In its sample, the clone carrying this T cell receptor (beta chain) was seen many times. This entry belongs to a study of T cell repertoires in cytomegalovirus infection. TCRdb recomputed calls from the reads with MiXCR, one row per CDR3 protein. The sample shows roughly 100,000 distinct CDR3 sequences, 16% of them seen only once. Germline V lookup: CDR1 SGHTA, CDR2 FQGNSA. Trimming took 3 bases from V and 0 from J, leaving 3 bases between them. The CDR3 is 14 residues long. This TCR derives from a human donor in good health (CMV status not recorded). Some clones in this sample may be carry-over from other donors' samples. Sample: PBMCs. V and J are TRBV7-2 and TRBJ1-6; D gene uncertain. CDR3 amino acids: CASSLNSYNSPLHF. The CDR3 DNA reads as TGTGCCAGCAGCTTGAACTCCTATAATTCACCCCTCCACTTT.